This TCR beta chain is from a study of regulatory T cells in long-lasting Graves disease. Study-level points and caveats: Whereas new patients shared 900 to 1,000 public clonotypes, persistent patients shared more, at a few thousand.

V lost 2 bases and J 7 bases, leaving 14 bases between the germline ends. Germline V CDR1 and CDR2: ENHRY, SYGVKD. The CDR3 extends over 14 amino acids. This clonotype has ten or more counts. No antigen is known for it. Arm-PCR of CDR3 regions and iRepertoire HTBI primers were used to build TCR beta libraries. TCRdb ran MiXCR on the multiplex PCR reads and lists one entry per CDR3 protein. The data contain some 490,000 distinct CDR3 sequences, around 11% of them singletons. The time point is: newly diagnosed GD, antithyroid drugs for less than 3 months. TCR sequences were obtained from RNA taken from PBMCs. These same records also appear under a second study, on T cells in Graves' hyperthyroidism and ophthalmopathy.

This specimen consisted of peripheral blood mononuclear cells (PBMCs), obtained at new diagnosis, from a patient treated with antithyroid drugs. The chain carries TRBV10-3 and TRBJ2-5; weak D call: TRBD2 (7 bases). The sequence was collected from a woman aged 30 to 39 with Graves disease. The CDR3 region has the DNA TGTGCCATCAGTGAGCCGGGGGGCCATGGGACCCAGTACTTC. Translation: CAISEPGGHGTQYF.